The next 16 T cell receptor beta chains were all read from a single sample in a study of blood T cell repertoires in COVID-19. Profiling relied on immunoSEQ multiplex PCR, and the TCRdb table lists in-frame clones only, not all of them. This table has more than 250,000 clones, about 91% appearing once. Sequencing was done on a sample of peripheral blood. These TCRs come from a woman in her twenties or thirties with COVID-19, enrolled during active disease.

The chain couples TRBV18 to TRBJ2-2; no clear D gene. Germline values: CDR1 KGHSH, CDR2 LQKENI. Trimming removed 4 bases from V and 5 bases from J, with 5 bases in between. The CDR3 extends over 12 amino acids. CDR3 sequence reads: CASSRNTGELFF. In DNA, the CDR3 is TGTGCCAGCTCACGTAATACCGGGGAGCTGTTTTTT. Looking up the rest from reference TRBV18 and TRBJ2-2 gives the full variable domain: NAGVMQNPRHLVRRRGQEARLRCSPMKGHSHVYWYRQLPEEGLKFMVYLQKENIIDESGMPKERFSAEFPKEGPSILRIQQVVRGDSAAYFCASSRNTGELFFGEGSRLTVL.

This chain joins TRBV6-4 and TRBJ2-1; TRBD1 might be the D (6 bases). CDR1 is MRHNA, CDR2 SNTAGT, per germline. This CDR3 has 16 residues. The ends were cut back, 4 bases at V and 1 base at J, with 14 bases in the middle. CDR3 coding DNA: TGTGCCAGCAGTGCCCAGGGGCGCGGATCCTACAATGAGCAGTTCTTC. Its protein product is CASSAQGRGSYNEQFF.

The chain has TRBV5-5 and TRBJ2-6, with 7 bases lining up with TRBD1. With 5 bases clipped from V and 0 bases from J, the junction kept 2 bases outside the gene matches. This CDR3 region has 15 residues. Germline values: CDR1 SGHKS, CDR2 YYEKEE (reference sequence). The CDR3 DNA is TGTGCCAGCAGGGCAGGGGGCTCTGGGGCCAACGTCCTGACTTTC. It encodes CASRAGGSGANVLTF.

This chain uses TRBV11-2 with TRBJ1-3; D perhaps matches TRBD1 (6 bases). CDR1 SGHAT and CDR2 FQNNGV come from the germline V gene. V lost 0 bases and J 1 base, leaving 10 bases between the germline ends. This CDR3 comprises 16 residues. CDR3 loop: CASSLDLGASGNTIYF. CDR3 nucleotide sequence: TGTGCCAGCAGCTTAGATCTGGGGGCATCTGGAAACACCATATATTTT.

Only a few counts were recorded for this clone. The chain uses TRBV19 and TRBJ1-6; D might be TRBD1 (5 bases). Trimming left V 7 bases short and J 9 bases short, with 16 bases between. Germline V gene sequence: CDR1 LNHDA, CDR2 SQIVND (reference sequence). The CDR3 totals 14 residues. CDR3 coding DNA: TGTGCCAGTAATCAAGGGGTCGGTAGTTCACCCCTCCACTTT. It yields the protein CASNQGVGSSPLHF.

This clone was seen at least ten times. The genes are TRBV4-3 and TRBJ1-2, with D perhaps matching TRBD1 (6 bases). V was pared by 4 bases and J by 4 bases, with 13 bases between. The germline CDR1 and CDR2 sequences are LGHNA and YSLEER. The CDR3 is made up of 14 amino acids. CDR3 DNA: TGCGCCAGCAGCCGACTCAGGGGTTTCTATGGCTACACCTTC. It translates to CASSRLRGFYGYTF.

The chain joins TRBV14 to TRBJ2-3, with 9 bases matching TRBD2. Germline loops: CDR1 SGHDN, CDR2 FVKESK. CDR3 length: 16 residues. V shed 3 bases and J 2 bases; nucleotides not matched to a gene: 6. The CDR3 DNA is TGTGCCAGCAGCCAGGTGCGGGGGGGCCTCACAGATACGCAGTATTTT. This translates into CASSQVRGGLTDTQYF.

The chain is built from TRBV7-2 and TRBJ2-5; 8 bases are a match to TRBD1. The CDR3 runs to 13 residues. Germline V gene data show CDR1 as SGHTA and CDR2 as FQGNSA. After removal of 4 bases from V and 5 bases from J, the junction contained 3 bases not matched to a gene. The DNA for the CDR3 is TGTGCCAGCAGCTCCGGACAGGGTGAGACCCAGTACTTC. It codes for CASSSGQGETQYF.

This chain links TRBV6-4 with TRBJ1-2, with a possible D match to TRBD1 (5 bases). The germline gives CDR1 MRHNA, CDR2 SNTAGT. The CDR3 is made up of 16 amino acids. Trimming took off 0 bases at V and 3 bases at J, with 14 bases between the two ends. In DNA form, the CDR3 reads TGTGCCAGCAGTGACTCTGCCCGGAGGGGATACTATGGCTACACCTTC. As protein: CASSDSARRGYYGYTF.

The chain uses TRBV25-1 and TRBJ2-5, with 7 bases that match TRBD1. Germline assignment: CDR1 MGHDK and CDR2 SYGVNS. This CDR3 spans 15 amino acids. V shed 1 base, J shed 5 bases, and the junction held 7 bases outside the gene matches. The CDR3 sequence is CASSEWKGGLETQYF. The CDR3 nucleotides are TGTGCCAGCAGTGAATGGAAAGGGGGCTTGGAGACCCAGTACTTC.

The J gene is TRBJ2-3, the V gene TRBV27; D call uncertain. CDR1 is MNHEY and CDR2 is SMNVEV in the germline V gene (reference sequence). V dropped 3 bases and J dropped 4 bases, with 8 bases sitting between them. CDR3 length equals 13 residues. The CDR3 DNA follows: TGTGCCAGCAGTTTGCGAGGAGCAGATACGCAGTATTTT. Residues: CASSLRGADTQYF.

The CDR3 region has the DNA TGTGCCAGCAGTCTTAGCGCGGGCAGACAAATCTTAAACACTGAAGCTTTCTTT. Protein product: CASSLSAGRQILNTEAFF. The J gene is TRBJ1-1, the V gene TRBV28; D uncertain. The CDR3 runs to 18 residues. Per the germline V gene, CDR1 is MDHEN and CDR2 is SYDVKM. V gave up 5 bases and J gave up 2 bases, with 24 bases separating them.

This clone was seen more than once but under ten times. The chain joins TRBV18 to TRBJ1-1; D is ambiguous. This CDR3 comprises 14 residues. V shed 5 bases and J shed 0 bases, with 10 bases lying between them. The germline gives CDR1 KGHSH, CDR2 LQKENI. CDR3 DNA: TGTGCCAGCTCAATGGACTCGATGAACACTGAAGCTTTCTTT. Protein sequence: CASSMDSMNTEAFF.

The V call is TRBV3-1 (or the pseudogene TRBV3-2), the J call TRBJ1-2; no reliable D call. Trimming removed 4 bases at V and 3 bases at J, with 15 bases between. This CDR3 has 15 amino acids. Germline CDR1 LGHDT, CDR2 YNNKEL (reference sequence). The CDR3 loop reads CASSPGGVPHYGYTF. The CDR3 bases are TGTGCCAGCAGCCCGGGCGGGGTCCCCCACTATGGCTACACCTTC.

This clone was detected once. V usage is TRBV5-1 and J usage is TRBJ1-1; TRBD1 agrees at 9 bases. The CDR3 consists of 15 residues. The germline gives CDR1 SGHRS, CDR2 YFSETQ. Trimming took 3 bases from V and 2 from J; bases not matched to a gene: 5. The CDR3: CASSYRTGANTEAFF. The CDR3 DNA follows: TGCGCCAGCAGCTACAGGACAGGGGCTAACACTGAAGCTTTCTTT.

In the case of this clone: The sample carries other DNA sequences with the same CDR3. The rearrangement uses TRBV19 and TRBJ1-5; D unresolved. V shed 10 bases and J shed 4 bases, with 11 bases lying between them. Germline V gene lookup returns CDR1 LNHDA and CDR2 SQIVND (reference sequence). The CDR3 runs to 12 residues. The CDR3 loop reads CATKGGNQPQHF. The CDR3 DNA reads as TGTGCCACTAAGGGAGGGAATCAGCCCCAGCATTTT.